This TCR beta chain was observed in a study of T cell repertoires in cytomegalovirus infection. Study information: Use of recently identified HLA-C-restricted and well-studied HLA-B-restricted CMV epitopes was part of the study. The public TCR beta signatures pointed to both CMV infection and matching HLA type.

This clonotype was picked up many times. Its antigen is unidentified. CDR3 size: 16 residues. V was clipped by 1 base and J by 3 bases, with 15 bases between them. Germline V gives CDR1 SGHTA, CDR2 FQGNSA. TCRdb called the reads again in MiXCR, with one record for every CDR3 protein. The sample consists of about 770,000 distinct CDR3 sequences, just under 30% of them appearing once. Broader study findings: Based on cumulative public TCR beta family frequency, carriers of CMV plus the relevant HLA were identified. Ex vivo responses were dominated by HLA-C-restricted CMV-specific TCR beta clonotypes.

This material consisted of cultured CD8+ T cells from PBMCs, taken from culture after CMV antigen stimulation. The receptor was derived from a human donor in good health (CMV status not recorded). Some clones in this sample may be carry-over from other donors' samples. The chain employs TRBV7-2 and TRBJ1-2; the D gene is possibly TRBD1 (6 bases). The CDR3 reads CASSLGFRDTYYGYTF. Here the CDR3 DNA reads TGTGCCAGCAGCTTAGGATTCCGGGACACTTACTATGGCTACACCTTC.